The rows below give T cell receptor beta chains drawn from one sample of a study of T-cell memory formation after mild COVID-19. One entry per CDR3 protein, called by TCRdb with MiXCR from the 5' RACE reads. Among 200,000 to 300,000 distinct CDR3 sequences listed, approximately 15% were seen once. The source material was PBMCs or a T cell subset sorted from them (not recorded which). The receptor source for this set is a man aged 18 to 30 who had mild COVID-19 (a few samples of this study predate the infection). Cell type and time point are not known. CDR3s include the opening cysteine and the closing phenylalanine or tryptophan. Fields, in order: V gene, clone size, J gene, D gene, CDR3 DNA, CDR3 protein. The D gene is left open where the match is weak. A row's size may be missing; if present it is once, few, many or a size class.

TRBV27	-	TRBJ1-5	-	TGTGCCAGCAGCAGACGGTATAGCAATCAGCCCCAGCATTTT	CASSRRYSNQPQHF
TRBV18	-	TRBJ1-5	TRBD1	TGTGCCAGCTCACCCCAGGGGGGATATAGCAATCAGCCCCAGCATTTT	CASSPQGGYSNQPQHF
TRBV7-2	-	TRBJ1-5	-	TGTGCCAGCAGCTTAAACTTCGGGGTTAGCAATCAGCCCCAGCATTTT	CASSLNFGVSNQPQHF
TRBV23-1	few	TRBJ1-1	TRBD1	TGCGCCAGCAGCCATCTATCGGGACAGTCAATTGAAGCTTTCTTT	CASSHLSGQSIEAFF
TRBV7-3	-	TRBJ2-1	TRBD2	TGTGCCAGCAGCCACATAGCGGGGCTGTCCTACAATGAGCAGTTCTTC	CASSHIAGLSYNEQFF
TRBV19	-	TRBJ1-2	TRBD1	TGTGCCAGTAGTACGATGGGACAGGCGCGTGGCTACACCTTC	CASSTMGQARGYTF
TRBV5-1	few	TRBJ2-5	-	TGCGCCAGCAGCTTGGCGGGGGAAGGGACCCAGTACTTC	CASSLAGEGTQYF
TRBV5-1	-	TRBJ2-1	TRBD2	TGCGCCAGCAGCGATCTAGCGGGGGGGAGAAATGAGCAGTTCTTC	CASSDLAGGRNEQFF
TRBV9	-	TRBJ2-2	-	TGTGCCAGCAGCGAAAACACCGGGGAGCTGTTTTTT	CASSENTGELFF
TRBV7-2	-	TRBJ2-2	TRBD2	TGTGCCAGCAGCATACCCCGGACTAGCGGGGGGGCCAGCGGGGAGCTGTTTTTT	CASSIPRTSGGASGELFF
TRBV2	-	TRBJ1-2	-	TGTGCCAGCAGTGTAAGAGGGGGAAGAGACTATGGCTACACCTTC	CASSVRGGRDYGYTF
TRBV30	few	TRBJ2-7	TRBD2	TGTGCCTGGAGTCCCCGGCGGCTAGCGGGGGTCCTTAACCCCTCCTACGAGCAGTACTTC	CAWSPRRLAGVLNPSYEQYF
TRBV25-1	-	TRBJ1-3	-	TGTGCCAGCAGTGAGGCTCCGACAGTGAGCTCTGGAAACACCATATATTTT	CASSEAPTVSSGNTIYF
TRBV5-1	few	TRBJ2-7	TRBD2	TGCGCCAGCAGGGGGACTAGCGGGCAACCACCCTACGAGCAGTACTTC	CASRGTSGQPPYEQYF
TRBV29-1	-	TRBJ2-6	-	TGCAGCGTTGCCGGGGCCAACGTCCTGACTTTC	CSVAGANVLTF
TRBV15	-	TRBJ2-2	-	TGTGCCACCAGCAGAGACCCGGGAGTGGAGCTGTTTTTT	CATSRDPGVELFF
TRBV9	-	TRBJ2-1	-	TGTGCCAGCAGCGCGGGTGGTGGAGGGGAGTTCTTC	CASSAGGGGEFF
TRBV2	-	TRBJ1-6	TRBD1	TGTGCCAGCAGGGGGAGGACAGGGGGCTCCTATAATTCACCCCTCCACTTT	CASRGRTGGSYNSPLHF
TRBV4-1	few	TRBJ1-5	-	TGCGCCAGCAGCCTTGCCCTGGGACGGATCAATCAGCCCCAGCATTTT	CASSLALGRINQPQHF
TRBV5-1	few	TRBJ2-1	TRBD2	TGCGCCAGCACCACAACTAGCGGGGGGTATGAGCAGTTCTTC	CASTTTSGGYEQFF
TRBV5-5	few	TRBJ1-2	TRBD1	TGTGCCAGCAGCGTGCTGACGGGACAGGGGGGTGATGGCTACACCTTC	CASSVLTGQGGDGYTF
TRBV3-1	-	TRBJ1-1	-	TGTGCCAGCAGCCAAGAGGGGGCCAGAGGAGCTTTCTTT	CASSQEGARGAFF
TRBV11-2	few	TRBJ2-1	TRBD2	TGTGCCAGCAGCTGGACTAGCGGGGGGGCAGGTGAGCAGTTCTTC	CASSWTSGGAGEQFF
TRBV3-1	many	TRBJ2-5	-	TGTGCCAGCAGCCAAGAGGGGTTTGGGACCCAGTACTTC	CASSQEGFGTQYF
TRBV19	-	TRBJ1-2	TRBD1	TGTGCCAGTATCCGGACAGGCAGTTATGGCTACACCTTC	CASIRTGSYGYTF
TRBV7-9	-	TRBJ1-1	-	TGTGCCAGCAGCCAACATGCGGCGAACACTGAAGCTTTCTTT	CASSQHAANTEAFF
TRBV6-2/TRBV6-3	few	TRBJ1-1	TRBD1	TGTGCCAGCAGACTGCGGGACAGAAGGTATGAAGCTTTCTTT	CASRLRDRRYEAFF
TRBV6-5	few	TRBJ1-5	-	TGTGCCAGCAGTTACAAGGCCCACCAGCCCCAGCATTTT	CASSYKAHQPQHF
TRBV20-1	-	TRBJ2-7	TRBD2	TGCAGTGCTAGAGATGCGGGGGGGCCTGACGAGCAGTACTTC	CSARDAGGPDEQYF